One sample yielded the 3 T cell receptor beta chains listed below, sequenced in a study of T-cell memory formation after mild COVID-19. MiXCR, run by TCRdb on the 5' RACE reads, gives a single entry per CDR3 protein. In the table there are about 290,000 distinct CDR3 sequences, roughly 17% of which are singletons. Sequencing input: PBMCs or a T cell subset sorted from them (not recorded which). These receptors were taken from a man aged 18-30 years who had mild COVID-19 (a few samples of this study predate the infection). Cell type and time point are not known.

This clonotype was counted between two and nine times. The chain recombines TRBV6-1 with TRBJ1-5; 7 bases map to TRBD1. Trimming took 7 bases from V and 0 from J; bases not matched to a gene: 15. The CDR3 sequence is 18 residues long. Germline CDR1 MNHNS, CDR2 SASEGT. The chain's CDR3 is CASKGQLFKYTSNQPQHF. Written as DNA, the CDR3 is TGTGCCAGCAAGGGACAGCTTTTTAAATACACTAGCAATCAGCCCCAGCATTTT.

CDR3 DNA: TGTGCCAGCCGATGGGGGGGTGGTGATGAGCAGTTCTTC. Translated: CASRWGGGDEQFF. The J gene is TRBJ2-1, the V gene TRBV28; TRBD2 matches 7 bases. Germline values: CDR1 MDHEN, CDR2 SYDVKM. The CDR3 has 13 residues. The V and J ends lost 8 bases and 8 bases, in that order; junction bases with no gene match: 9.

V gene TRBV7-8 combines with J gene TRBJ1-2; D remains ambiguous. This CDR3 contains 14 residues. Per germline, CDR1 SGHVS and CDR2 FQNEAQ. V was pared by 0 bases and J by 5 bases, with 10 bases between. DNA for the CDR3: TGTGCCAGCAGCTTAGCGGGTGTGGAATATGGCTACACCTTC. Its protein is CASSLAGVEYGYTF.